The clone carrying this T cell receptor (beta chain) showed up many times. Antigen specificity is unknown. This sample stems from a study of human T cells and chemical hapten exposure. Study as a whole: Once 0.01% DPC had been applied to the upper back by patch test, readings were taken at 6 days.

Methods used by the authors: With a range of 23,224 to 690,600, the median per sample was around 96,000 TCRs. Via MiXCR, TCRdb re-called the RACE reads, giving one row per CDR3 protein. The authors' filters were not applied to this entry. The sample yields 100,000 or so distinct CDR3 sequences, roughly a tenth seen once. Study-level points and caveats: Alopecia in the donors means their immune response may deviate from healthy people's.

Time point denoted: patch test 1, 2 weeks after DPC sensitization. Described treatment: therapeutic diphenylcyclopropenone sensitization with weekly scalp DPC. Sequences were derived from whole blood, sampled in connection with sensitization to the hapten diphenylcyclopropenone (DPC). The TCR was taken from a middle-aged man with alopecia areata. Some clones in this sample may be carry-over from other donors' samples.

Here the CDR3 DNA reads TGTGCCATCAGTGAGTCATCGGAGACCCAGTACTTC. The encoded protein is CAISESSETQYF. This chain links TRBV10-3 with TRBJ2-5; no reliable D call. V lost 0 bases and J 5 bases, leaving 4 bases between the germline ends. The germline gives CDR1 ENHRY, CDR2 SYGVKD. The CDR3 totals 12 residues.